This TCR beta chain derives from a study of blood T cell repertoires in COVID-19. Across the study: Samples came from the United States, Italy and Spain, spanning acute and convalescent COVID-19. The analysed material was cDNA or gDNA that came from T cells, B-cell-depleted T cells, or PBMCs.

Allocation to cohorts depended on clinical history reported by the participants. V was shortened by 5 bases and J by 4 bases, with 19 bases between the two germline ends. CDR3 size: 16 residues. CDR1 is SGHVS and CDR2 is FQNEAQ in the germline V gene. In the original processing: The authors estimated nucleated cell counts from reference gene primer amplification. Only in-frame clones appear in the TCRdb table, and some are missing; sequencing was by immunoSEQ multiplex PCR. V, J and clone size are those of that table, while D and trimming were read from the DNA. The sample shows approximately 240,000 clones, about 85% of them seen only once.

The chain combines TRBV7-8 with TRBJ2-3, with a weak D call TRBD1 (6 bases). What was sequenced was PBMCs or T cells enriched from blood (not recorded which). The sequence was obtained from a woman in her twenties or thirties with acute COVID-19. CDR3 loop: CASSNGQLAGPDTQYF. Here the CDR3 DNA reads TGTGCCAGCAGCAACGGACAGCTGGCCGGCCCAGATACGCAGTATTTT.